A selection of T cell receptor beta chains follows, all from one sample in a study of T-cell reconstitution after alpha-beta-depleted transplantation in children. TCRdb reprocessed the PCR reads with MiXCR, giving one entry per CDR3 protein. The sample has more than 85,000 distinct CDR3 sequences, approximately 10% seen once; the top ten hold around 8.2%. This specimen consisted of PBMCs from the stem cell graft donor, obtained from the stem cell graft. The receptors come from a human donor who donated a stem cell graft to a child with acute lymphoblastic leukemia. Both conserved end residues are part of each CDR3. Each record gives: V gene, D gene, J gene, CDR3 length, clone size, CDR3 DNA, CDR3 protein. D genes are given only for firm matches. Only some rows state a clone size, as once, few, many or a class for expanded clones.

>TRBV12-3/TRBV12-4|-|TRBJ2-3|13|many
TGTGCCAGCAGCCTGGGGATGGCAGATACGCAGTATTTT
CASSLGMADTQYF
>TRBV29-1|-|TRBJ2-3|12|many
TGCAGCGTTGAAACAGCGGGAGATACGCAGTATTTT
CSVETAGDTQYF
>TRBV28|TRBD2|TRBJ2-3|17|many
TGTGCCAGCAGTTTGTTCCTAGCGGGAGGGCCCCTAGATACGCAGTATTTT
CASSLFLAGGPLDTQYF
>TRBV18|-|TRBJ2-7|12|many
TGTGCCAGCTCGGACAGCGTCTACGAGCAGTACTTC
CASSDSVYEQYF
>TRBV7-6|TRBD1|TRBJ2-7|15|many
TGTGCCAGCACCCCCGGGACAGGGGTCTCCTACGAGCAGTACTTC
CASTPGTGVSYEQYF
>TRBV6-5|-|TRBJ1-2|13|many
TGTGCCAGCGGCAGGGAGGTAGGGGGAGGCTACACCTTC
CASGREVGGGYTF
>TRBV11-2|-|TRBJ1-4|17|many
TGTGCCAGCAGCTTAGGACCAGGGATTGCAACTAATGAAAAACTGTTTTTT
CASSLGPGIATNEKLFF
>TRBV6-2/TRBV6-3|-|TRBJ2-4|16|many
TGTGCCAGCACAAACGGGCTAACAGGGGCCAAAAACATTCAGTACTTC
CASTNGLTGAKNIQYF
>TRBV10-3|TRBD1|TRBJ1-1|15|many
TGTGCCATCAGTGATCAGGGGGCCTCGAACACTGAAGCTTTCTTT
CAISDQGASNTEAFF
>TRBV12-3/TRBV12-4|-|TRBJ2-1|15|many
TGTGCCAGCAGCTTACGGGGGCCTCCCCACAATGAGCAGTTCTTC
CASSLRGPPHNEQFF
>TRBV11-2|-|TRBJ2-7|17|many
TGTGCCAGCAGCCCCACCGTACTAGCGGCAGGGGGTTACGAGCAGTACTTC
CASSPTVLAAGGYEQYF
>TRBV27|TRBD2|TRBJ2-1|14|many
TGTGCCAGCAGTTATCTAGCGGGAGGTGGGGAGCAGTTCTTC
CASSYLAGGGEQFF
>TRBV20-1|-|TRBJ2-7|16|many
TGCAGTGCGCGTCCGTCAGGGCCTCTTGGGGGGTACGAGCAGTACTTC
CSARPSGPLGGYEQYF
>TRBV20-1|-|TRBJ2-6|17|many
TGCAGTGCTAGAGATGATCGATCTGGTTCTGGGGCCAACGTCCTGACTTTC
CSARDDRSGSGANVLTF
>TRBV20-1|-|TRBJ2-1|10|few
TGCAGTGCTTTAATCTATGAGCAGTTCTTC
CSALIYEQFF
>TRBV5-1|TRBD2|TRBJ2-1|15|many
TGCGCCAGCAGACTGACTAGCGGGGGGACCAATGAGCAGTTCTTC
CASRLTSGGTNEQFF
>TRBV7-6|-|TRBJ2-1|15|many
TGTGCCAGCAGCTCCCTAGCGAGCTCCTACAATGAGCAGTTCTTC
CASSSLASSYNEQFF
>TRBV5-1|-|TRBJ1-3|16|many
TGCGCCAGCAGCGCGGGACTCACAGCCTCTGGAAACACCATATATTTT
CASSAGLTASGNTIYF
>TRBV5-5|TRBD2|TRBJ2-1|16|many
TGTGCCAGCAGCTTGGAGACTAGCGGGATATTAATCACGGAGTTCTTC
CASSLETSGILITEFF
>TRBV4-2|-|TRBJ2-3|14|-
TGTGCCAGCATCCAAGATGCGGGGACAGATACGCAGTATTTT
CASIQDAGTDTQYF
>TRBV10-3|-|TRBJ2-5|15|many
TGTGCCATCAGTGACCACAGGGAACAACAAGAGACCCAGTACTTC
CAISDHREQQETQYF
>TRBV12-3/TRBV12-4|-|TRBJ2-2|14|many
TGTGCCAGCAGTTTTCATCCAACCCCCGGGGAGCTGTTTTTT
CASSFHPTPGELFF
>TRBV5-4|-|TRBJ2-5|14|few
TGTGCCAGCAGCTGGGTAGGAGGCCGGGAGACCCAGTACTTC
CASSWVGGRETQYF
>TRBV9|-|TRBJ2-6|15|many
TGTGCCAGCAGCGATAGGGGTTCTGGGGCCAACGTCCTGACTTTC
CASSDRGSGANVLTF
>TRBV7-2|-|TRBJ2-3|15|many
TGTGCCAGCAGGTGGGGGGGGCTTAGCACAGATACGCAGTATTTT
CASRWGGLSTDTQYF
>TRBV9|-|TRBJ2-5|14|many
TGTGCCAGCAGCGTAGGGGGAGTTAAAGAGACCCAGTACTTC
CASSVGGVKETQYF
>TRBV4-3|TRBD2|TRBJ2-1|18|many
TGCGCCAGCAGCCAAGATGCGGCGGGGGGCTTAGGGTCGAATGAGCAGTTCTTC
CASSQDAAGGLGSNEQFF
>TRBV6-5|-|TRBJ1-2|15|many
TGTGCCAGCAGACGGGGCAAATCGACAGCCCATGGCTACACCTTC
CASRRGKSTAHGYTF
>TRBV18|TRBD1|TRBJ2-1|15|-
TGTGCCAGCTCACCACAGACAGGGACCGGCAATGAGCAGTTCTTC
CASSPQTGTGNEQFF
>TRBV27|TRBD1|TRBJ1-1|15|many
TGTGCCAGCAGTCTCGACAGGGGCCCGTGGACTGAAGCTTTCTTT
CASSLDRGPWTEAFF
>TRBV18|-|TRBJ2-5|12|many
TGTGCCAGCTCACCAGCGGGAGAGACCCAGTACTTC
CASSPAGETQYF
>TRBV4-3|-|TRBJ2-1|13|many
TGCGCCAGCAGCCAAGACCCCGGGCGAAGCTTGATCTTC
CASSQDPGRSLIF
>TRBV24-1|-|TRBJ2-5|11|many
TGTGCCACCAGATATGAGGAGACCCAGTACTTC
CATRYEETQYF
>TRBV6-5|TRBD1|TRBJ2-1|15|many
TGTGCCAGCAGTTACACAGGGGGCGCACACAATGAGCAGTTCTTC
CASSYTGGAHNEQFF
>TRBV5-1|-|TRBJ2-1|14|many
TGCGCCAGTAACACGGCGGGTACATACAATGAGCAGTTCTTC
CASNTAGTYNEQFF
>TRBV12-3/TRBV12-4|TRBD2|TRBJ2-7|13|many
TGTGCCAGCAGTCGTATCCTAGCGGTCGAGCAGTACTTC
CASSRILAVEQYF